Sequencing of this T cell receptor (beta chain) was carried out in a study of blood T cell repertoires in COVID-19. About the study: Collection of acute and convalescent COVID-19 samples took place in the United States, Italy and Spain.

This CDR3 spans 13 amino acids. Trimming left V 3 bases short and J 8 bases short, with 11 bases between. CDR1 MGHRA and CDR2 YSYEKL come from the germline V gene. In the original processing: Using reference gene primer amplification, nucleated cell counts were estimated. The protocol was immunoSEQ multiplex PCR, while the TCRdb copy is restricted to in-frame clones and leaves out a portion. Clone size and V and J calls were adopted from that table, with D and trimming inferred from the DNA. The sample consists of approximately 250,000 clones, 80% to 90% of them appearing once. Sequencing was carried out using PBMCs or T cells enriched from blood (not recorded which). This TCR derives from a woman aged 25 to 45 with acute COVID-19. The chain links TRBV4-1 to TRBJ2-1; D possibly corresponds to TRBD2 (6 bases). The CDR3 coding sequence is TGCGCCAGCAGCCAGGAACTAGCACATGAGCAGTTCTTC. Translated, it gives CASSQELAHEQFF.